This TCR beta chain was profiled in a study of blood T cell repertoires in COVID-19. About the study: Researchers got acute and convalescent COVID-19 samples from the United States, Italy and Spain. In each case, the material was cDNA or gDNA derived from T cells, B-cell-depleted T cells, or PBMCs.

Original analysis: Researchers report that nucleated cell counts were estimated from reference gene primer amplification. Profiled with immunoSEQ multiplex PCR; TCRdb holds only in-frame clones, not every one. V, J and clone size are taken as reported in that table, and D and trimming were inferred from the DNA itself. Here the sample spans about 280,000 clones, roughly 90% being singletons. Trimming took off 4 bases at V and 2 bases at J, with 18 bases between the two ends. Germline V gene lookup returns CDR1 SGDLS and CDR2 YYNGEE. This CDR3 is 16 amino acids long. The specimen was peripheral blood. The origin of this receptor is a man aged 45 to 65 with acute or convalescent COVID-19. The gene calls are TRBV9 and TRBJ2-5; D remains ambiguous. CDR3 amino acids: CASSPRDIGFQETQYF. CDR3 coding DNA: TGTGCCAGCAGCCCCCGAGATATTGGTTTTCAAGAGACCCAGTACTTC.